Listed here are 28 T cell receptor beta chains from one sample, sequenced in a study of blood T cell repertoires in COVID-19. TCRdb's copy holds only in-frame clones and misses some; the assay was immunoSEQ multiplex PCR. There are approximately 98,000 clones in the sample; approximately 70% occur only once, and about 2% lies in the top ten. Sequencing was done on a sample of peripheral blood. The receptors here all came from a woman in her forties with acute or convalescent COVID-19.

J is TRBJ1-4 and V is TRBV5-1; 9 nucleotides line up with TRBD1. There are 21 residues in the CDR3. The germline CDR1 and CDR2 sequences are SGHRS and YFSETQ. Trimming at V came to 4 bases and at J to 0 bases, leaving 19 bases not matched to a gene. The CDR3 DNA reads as TGCGCCAGCAGCGCGCATTCGTTTCGGGACAGGGTACTTGCAACTAATGAAAAACTGTTTTTT. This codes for CASSAHSFRDRVLATNEKLFF.

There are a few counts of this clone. This CDR3 reads CAWSVGTGRVSPLHF. The CDR3 DNA follows: TGTGCCTGGAGTGTGGGCACAGGGCGGGTTTCACCCCTCCACTTT. The chain has TRBV30 and TRBJ1-6, with a weak D call TRBD1 (6 bases). The CDR3 is 15 residues long. CDR1 is GTSNPN and CDR2 is SVGIG in the germline V gene (reference sequence). V shed 0 bases and J shed 9 bases, with 15 bases lying between them. Combining the CDR3 with reference TRBV30 and TRBJ1-6 gives the whole variable domain SQTIHQWPATLVQPVGSPLSLECTVEGTSNPNLYWYRQAAGRGLQLLFYSVGIGQISSEVPQNLSASRPQDRQFILSSKKLLLSDSGFYLCAWSVGTGRVSPLHFGNGTRLTVT.

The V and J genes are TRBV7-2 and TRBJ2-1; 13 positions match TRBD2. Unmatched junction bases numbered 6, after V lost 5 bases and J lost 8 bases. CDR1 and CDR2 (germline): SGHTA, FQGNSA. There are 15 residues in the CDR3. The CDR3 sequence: CASSKLAGGRYEQFF. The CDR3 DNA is TGTGCCAGCAGCAAACTAGCGGGGGGGCGGTATGAGCAGTTCTTC.

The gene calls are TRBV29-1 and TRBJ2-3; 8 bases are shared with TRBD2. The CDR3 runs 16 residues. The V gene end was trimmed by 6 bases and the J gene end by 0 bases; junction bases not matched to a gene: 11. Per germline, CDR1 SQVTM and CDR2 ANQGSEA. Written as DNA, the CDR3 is TGCAGCGTAAGAAGAGGAATAGCGGGGAGCACAGATACGCAGTATTTT. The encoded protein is CSVRRGIAGSTDTQYF.

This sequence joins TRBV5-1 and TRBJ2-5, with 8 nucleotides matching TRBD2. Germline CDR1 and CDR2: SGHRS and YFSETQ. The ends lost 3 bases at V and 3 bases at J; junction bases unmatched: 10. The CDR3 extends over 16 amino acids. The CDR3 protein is CASSSSLRAGEETQYF. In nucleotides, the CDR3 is TGCGCCAGCAGCTCGAGCCTTCGAGCGGGGGAAGAGACCCAGTACTTC.

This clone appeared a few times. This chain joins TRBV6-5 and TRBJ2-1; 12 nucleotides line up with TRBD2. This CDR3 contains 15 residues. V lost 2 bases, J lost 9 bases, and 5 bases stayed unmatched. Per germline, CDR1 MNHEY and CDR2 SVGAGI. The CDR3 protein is CASSYPSGGGGEQFF. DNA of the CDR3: TGTGCCAGCAGTTACCCTAGCGGGGGGGGTGGTGAGCAGTTCTTC.

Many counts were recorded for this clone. In DNA form, the CDR3 reads TGTGCCAGCAGCTTTGAGGGAGACAACTATGGCTACACCTTC. Translation gives CASSFEGDNYGYTF. The chain employs TRBV12-1 and TRBJ1-2. TRBV12-1 is assigned pseudogene status. There are 14 residues in the CDR3.

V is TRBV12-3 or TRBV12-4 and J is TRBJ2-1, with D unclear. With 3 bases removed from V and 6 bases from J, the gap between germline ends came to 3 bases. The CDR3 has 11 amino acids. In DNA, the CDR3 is TGTGCCAGCAGTTTCAGCAATGAGCAGTTCTTC. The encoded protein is CASSFSNEQFF.

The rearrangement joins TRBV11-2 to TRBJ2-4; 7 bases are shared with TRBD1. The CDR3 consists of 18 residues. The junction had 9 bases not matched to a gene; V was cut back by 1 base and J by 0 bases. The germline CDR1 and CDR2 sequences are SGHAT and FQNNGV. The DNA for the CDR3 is TGTGCCAGCAGCTTAGGTTCCGTACAGGGGACAGCCAAAAACATTCAGTACTTC. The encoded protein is CASSLGSVQGTAKNIQYF. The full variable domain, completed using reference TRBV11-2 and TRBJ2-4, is EAGVAQSPRYKIIEKRQSVAFWCNPISGHATLYWYQQILGQGPKLLIQFQNNGVVDDSQLPKDRFSAERLKGVDSTLKIQPAKLEDSAVYLCASSLGSVQGTAKNIQYFGAGTRLSVL.

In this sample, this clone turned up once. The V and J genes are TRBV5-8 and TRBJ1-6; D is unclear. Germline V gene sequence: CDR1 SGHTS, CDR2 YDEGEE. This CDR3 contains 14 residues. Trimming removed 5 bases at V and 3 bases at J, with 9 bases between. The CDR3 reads CASRRLIYNSPLHF. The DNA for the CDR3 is TGTGCCAGCAGACGACTAATCTATAATTCACCCCTCCACTTT.

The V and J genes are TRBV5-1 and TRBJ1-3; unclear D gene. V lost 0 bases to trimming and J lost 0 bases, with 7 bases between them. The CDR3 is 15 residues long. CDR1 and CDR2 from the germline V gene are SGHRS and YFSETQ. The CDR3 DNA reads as TGCGCCAGCAGCTTGGATGGGCCCTCTGGAAACACCATATATTTT. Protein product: CASSLDGPSGNTIYF.

The CDR3: CASSLKGLAPPGDTQYF. The CDR3, as DNA: TGTGCCAGCAGCTTAAAAGGGCTAGCACCTCCTGGTGATACGCAGTATTTT. The chain links TRBV7-3 to TRBJ2-3; weak D call: TRBD2 (5 bases). CDR3 size: 17 residues. CDR1 and CDR2 (germline): SGHTA, FQGTGA. V shed 1 base and J shed 6 bases, with 20 bases lying between them. The whole variable domain, remainder taken from reference TRBV7-3 and TRBJ2-3, is GAGVSQTPSNKVTEKGKYVELRCDPISGHTALYWYRQSLGQGPEFLIYFQGTGAADDSGLPNDRFFAVRPEGSVSTLKIQRTERGDSAVYLCASSLKGLAPPGDTQYFGPGTRLTVL.

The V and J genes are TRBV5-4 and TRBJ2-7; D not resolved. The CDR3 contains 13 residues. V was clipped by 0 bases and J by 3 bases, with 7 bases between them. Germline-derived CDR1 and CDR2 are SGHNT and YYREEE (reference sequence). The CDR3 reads CASSLESDYEQYF. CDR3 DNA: TGTGCCAGCAGCTTGGAGTCAGACTACGAGCAGTACTTC.

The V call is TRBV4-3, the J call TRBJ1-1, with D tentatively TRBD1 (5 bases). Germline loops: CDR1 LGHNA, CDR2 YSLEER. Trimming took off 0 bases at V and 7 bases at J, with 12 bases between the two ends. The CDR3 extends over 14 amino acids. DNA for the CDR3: TGCGCCAGCAGCCAAGATCAAGGGGCGGATGAAGCTTTCTTT. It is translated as CASSQDQGADEAFF.

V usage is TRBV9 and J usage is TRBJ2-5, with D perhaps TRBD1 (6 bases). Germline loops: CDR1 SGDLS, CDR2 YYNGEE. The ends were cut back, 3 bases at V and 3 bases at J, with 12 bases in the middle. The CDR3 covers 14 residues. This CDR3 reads CASSARGSKETQYF. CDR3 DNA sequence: TGTGCCAGCAGCGCGAGGGGGTCTAAAGAGACCCAGTACTTC.

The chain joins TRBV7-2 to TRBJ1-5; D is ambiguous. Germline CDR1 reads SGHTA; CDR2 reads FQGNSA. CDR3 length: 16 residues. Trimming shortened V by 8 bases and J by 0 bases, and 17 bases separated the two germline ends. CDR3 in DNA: TGTGCCAGCGCCCCCACAGCCAGTTATAGCAATCAGCCCCAGCATTTT. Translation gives CASAPTASYSNQPQHF. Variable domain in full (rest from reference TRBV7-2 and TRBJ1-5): GAGVSQSPSNKVTEKGKDVELRCDPISGHTALYWYRQSLGQGLEFLIYFQGNSAPDKSGLPSDRFSAERTGGSVSTLTIQRTQQEDSAVYLCASAPTASYSNQPQHFGDGTRLSIL.

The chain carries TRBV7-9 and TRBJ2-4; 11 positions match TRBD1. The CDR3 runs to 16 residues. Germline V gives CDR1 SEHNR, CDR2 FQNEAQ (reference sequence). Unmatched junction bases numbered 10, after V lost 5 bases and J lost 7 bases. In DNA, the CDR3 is TGTGCCAGCAGCCTCCGACCGGGACAGGGGGGGAACATTCAGTACTTC. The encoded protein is CASSLRPGQGGNIQYF.

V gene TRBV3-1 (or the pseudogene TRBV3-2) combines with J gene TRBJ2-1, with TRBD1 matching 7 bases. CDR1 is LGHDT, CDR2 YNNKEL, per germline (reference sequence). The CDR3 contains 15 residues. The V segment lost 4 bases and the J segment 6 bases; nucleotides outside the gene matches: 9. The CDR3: CASSPSGGFGNEQFF. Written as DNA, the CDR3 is TGTGCCAGCAGCCCCTCAGGGGGATTCGGCAATGAGCAGTTCTTC.

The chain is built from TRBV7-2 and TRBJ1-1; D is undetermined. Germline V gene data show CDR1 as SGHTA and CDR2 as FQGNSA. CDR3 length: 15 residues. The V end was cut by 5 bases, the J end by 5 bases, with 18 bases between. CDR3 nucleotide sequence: TGTGCCAGCAGCCCCTCGTCGATGGGAGTGACTGAAGCTTTCTTT. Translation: CASSPSSMGVTEAFF.

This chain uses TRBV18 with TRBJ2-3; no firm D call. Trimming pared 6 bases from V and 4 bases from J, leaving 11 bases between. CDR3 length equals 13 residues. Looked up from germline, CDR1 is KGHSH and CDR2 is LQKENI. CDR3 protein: CASSTSQPDTQYF. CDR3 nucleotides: TGTGCCAGCTCGACATCCCAGCCAGATACGCAGTATTTT.

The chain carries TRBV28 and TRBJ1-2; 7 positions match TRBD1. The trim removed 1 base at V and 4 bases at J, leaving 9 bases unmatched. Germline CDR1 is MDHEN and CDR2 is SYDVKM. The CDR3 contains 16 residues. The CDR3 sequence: CASSLFLPQGGYGYTF. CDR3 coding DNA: TGTGCCAGCAGTTTATTCCTGCCCCAGGGGGGCTATGGCTACACCTTC.

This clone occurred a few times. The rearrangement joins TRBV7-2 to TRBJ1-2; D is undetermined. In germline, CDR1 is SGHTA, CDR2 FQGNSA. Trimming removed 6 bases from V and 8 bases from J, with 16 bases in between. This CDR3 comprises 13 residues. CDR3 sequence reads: CASREETGMGYTF. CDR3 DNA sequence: TGTGCCAGCAGGGAGGAGACCGGGATGGGCTACACCTTC. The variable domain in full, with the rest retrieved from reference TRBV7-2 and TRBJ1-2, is GAGVSQSPSNKVTEKGKDVELRCDPISGHTALYWYRQSLGQGLEFLIYFQGNSAPDKSGLPSDRFSAERTGGSVSTLTIQRTQQEDSAVYLCASREETGMGYTFGSGTRLTVV.

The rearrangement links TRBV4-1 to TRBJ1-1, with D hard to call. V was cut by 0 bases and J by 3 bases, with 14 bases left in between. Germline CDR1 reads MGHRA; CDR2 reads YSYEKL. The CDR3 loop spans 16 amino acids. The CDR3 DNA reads TGCGCCAGCAGCCAAGATCATCAGATCCTTTACACTGAAGCTTTCTTT. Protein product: CASSQDHQILYTEAFF.

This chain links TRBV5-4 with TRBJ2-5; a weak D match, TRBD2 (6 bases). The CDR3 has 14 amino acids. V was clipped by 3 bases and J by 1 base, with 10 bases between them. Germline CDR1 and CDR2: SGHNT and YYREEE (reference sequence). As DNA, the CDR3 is TGTGCCAGCAGCTGGCCGGGACTCCAAGAGACCCAGTACTTC. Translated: CASSWPGLQETQYF.

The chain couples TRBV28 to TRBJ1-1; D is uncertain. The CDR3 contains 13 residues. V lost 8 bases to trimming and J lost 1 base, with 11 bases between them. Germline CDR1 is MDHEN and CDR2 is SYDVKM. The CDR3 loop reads CASGREANTEAFF. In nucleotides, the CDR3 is TGTGCCAGCGGAAGGGAGGCGAACACTGAAGCTTTCTTT.

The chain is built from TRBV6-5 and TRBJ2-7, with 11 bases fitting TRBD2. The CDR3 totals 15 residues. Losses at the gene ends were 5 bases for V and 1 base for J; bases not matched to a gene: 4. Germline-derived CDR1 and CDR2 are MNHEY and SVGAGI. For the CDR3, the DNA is TGTGCCAGCAGTAAGGGACTAGCGGTATCCTACGAGCAGTACTTC. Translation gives CASSKGLAVSYEQYF.

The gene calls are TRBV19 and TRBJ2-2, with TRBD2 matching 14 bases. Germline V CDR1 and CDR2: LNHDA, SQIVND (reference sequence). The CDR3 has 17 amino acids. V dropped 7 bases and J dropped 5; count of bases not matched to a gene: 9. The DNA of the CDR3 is TGTGCCAGTATACGGACTAGCGGGGGGCGAACTACCGGGGAGCTGTTTTTT. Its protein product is CASIRTSGGRTTGELFF. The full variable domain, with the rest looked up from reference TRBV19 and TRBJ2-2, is DGGITQSPKYLFRKEGQNVTLSCEQNLNHDAMYWYRQDPGQGLRLIYYSQIVNDFQKGDIAEGYSVSREKKESFPLTVTSAQKNPTAFYLCASIRTSGGRTTGELFFGEGSRLTVL.

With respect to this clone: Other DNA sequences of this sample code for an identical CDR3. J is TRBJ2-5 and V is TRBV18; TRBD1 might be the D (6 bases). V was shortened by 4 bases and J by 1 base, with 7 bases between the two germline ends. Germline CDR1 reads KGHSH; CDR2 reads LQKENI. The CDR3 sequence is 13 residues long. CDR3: CASSRDTQETQYF. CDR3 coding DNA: TGTGCCAGCTCACGGGACACCCAAGAGACCCAGTACTTC.